This T cell receptor (beta chain) emerged from a study of B cell selection in AIRE deficiency. The protocol was immunoSEQ multiplex PCR, while the TCRdb copy is restricted to in-frame clones and leaves out a portion. Altogether over 20,000 clones are present, 92% being singletons, with the ten largest covering about 1.1%. The study's findings and limits: Only TCRbeta was sequenced; around 35% of shared healthy Treg sequences appeared in Tconv. Shared Treg sequences had shorter CDR3s, biased toward rearrangements with few non-templated insertions. AIRE-deficient Tconv and Treg repertoires matched healthy donors in TCRBV, CDR3 length, diversity. About a third of healthy-shared Treg TCRbeta sequences appeared in patient Tconv cells.

As concerns this clone: The antigen is undetermined.

V dropped 2 bases and J dropped 4 bases, with 8 bases sitting between them. The CDR3 runs to 13 residues. Germline lookup yields CDR1 MNHEY and CDR2 SVGAGI. The regulatory T cell sort gate was CD4+CD25hiCD127low/negative. The sequenced material came from CD4+CD25+ Tregs sorted from PBMCs. The chain is built from TRBV6-5 and TRBJ1-1, with a tentative D call TRBD1 (6 bases). The receptor's source is a human donor in good health. CDR3: CASSYRGGTEAFF. The CDR3, as DNA: TGTGCCAGCAGTTACAGGGGGGGCACTGAAGCTTTCTTT.